This TCR beta chain originates from a study of long-term antiretroviral therapy in people with HIV. Findings and limits, study-wide: Dominant in the repertoire at all time points were clones expanded before ART. Repertoires in HIV (unlike those of controls) had narrower CDR3 length ranges.

Researchers ran immunoSEQ v3.0 at survey level. This table comes from immunoSEQ multiplex PCR, and its TCRdb copy is limited to in-frame clones, with some not included. The sample has tens of thousands of clones, roughly 80% seen once. The CDR3 sequence is 15 residues long. Between the trimmed V and J ends, which lost 0 bases and 4 bases, there was a span of 13 bases. Germline V lookup: CDR1 LGHNA, CDR2 YSLEER. This clone has only a few counts. The antigen is undetermined. This material consisted of unsorted PBMCs, taken 0.6 years after starting antiretroviral therapy. This TCR was recovered from a man younger than 35 with HIV. The gene calls are TRBV4-3 and TRBJ2-7; D unclear. This CDR3 reads CASSQDKSDFYEQYF. The DNA for the CDR3 is TGCGCCAGCAGCCAAGACAAATCTGACTTTTACGAGCAGTACTTC.